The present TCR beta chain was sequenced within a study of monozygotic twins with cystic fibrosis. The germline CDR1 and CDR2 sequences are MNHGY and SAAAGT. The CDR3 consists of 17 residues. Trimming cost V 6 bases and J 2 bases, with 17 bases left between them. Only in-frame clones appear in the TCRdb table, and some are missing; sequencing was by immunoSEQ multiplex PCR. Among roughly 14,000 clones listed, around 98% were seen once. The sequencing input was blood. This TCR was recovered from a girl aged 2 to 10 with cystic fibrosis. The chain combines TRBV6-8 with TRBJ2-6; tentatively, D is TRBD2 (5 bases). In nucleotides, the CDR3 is TGTGCCAGCAGCCCAAACCCCCCCGGGACTGGGGCCAACGTCCTGACTTTC. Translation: CASSPNPPGTGANVLTF.